The 19 T cell receptor beta chains in this list originate from one sample, sequenced in a study of blood T cell repertoires in COVID-19. Using immunoSEQ multiplex PCR, the repertoire was profiled, and TCRdb retains in-frame clones only, with some absent. Here the sample spans roughly 250,000 clones, 80% to 90% being singletons. The sequenced sample was PBMCs or T cells enriched from blood (not recorded which). The receptors derive from a woman in her 30s who had recovered from COVID-19.

Only a few counts were recorded for this clone. The genes are TRBV5-1 and TRBJ1-2; 11 positions match TRBD1. Unmatched junction bases numbered 10, after V lost 5 bases and J lost 4 bases. The CDR3 consists of 16 residues. CDR1 SGHRS and CDR2 YFSETQ come from the germline V gene. The CDR3, as DNA: TGCGCCAGCAGTTCCGGACAGGGGGCGTTCGGCTATGGCTACACCTTC. Translated: CASSSGQGAFGYGYTF.

This sequence joins TRBV19 and TRBJ2-7; D perhaps matches TRBD2 (6 bases). Trimming shortened V by 7 bases and J by 7 bases, and 20 bases separated the two germline ends. The CDR3 loop spans 14 amino acids. The germline CDR1 and CDR2 sequences are LNHDA and SQIVND (reference sequence). The CDR3 here is CASNPPGLWGEQYF. As DNA, the CDR3 is TGTGCCAGTAACCCACCGGGACTCTGGGGGGAGCAGTACTTC.

The chain links TRBV10-3 to TRBJ1-5, with D perhaps TRBD1 (5 bases). Trimming left V 0 bases short and J 1 base short, with 7 bases between. This CDR3 region has 15 residues. Germline V gives CDR1 ENHRY, CDR2 SYGVKD. The DNA for the CDR3 is TGTGCCATCAGTGAGTCGACAGTAAGCAATCAGCCCCAGCATTTT. Its protein product is CAISESTVSNQPQHF.

The chain has TRBV5-6 and TRBJ2-7; possibly TRBD2 for D (6 bases). Germline V gene sequence: CDR1 SGHDT, CDR2 YYEEEE. Deletions cut 2 bases from V and 2 bases from J, with 8 bases between. This CDR3 is built from 13 residues. The CDR3 sequence: CASSFGTAYEQYF. The CDR3 DNA follows: TGTGCCAGCAGCTTTGGGACTGCCTACGAGCAGTACTTC. Complete variable domain (other parts from reference TRBV5-6 and TRBJ2-7): DAGVTQSPTHLIKTRGQQVTLRCSPKSGHDTVSWYQQALGQGPQFIFQYYEEEERQRGNFPDRFSGHQFPNYSSELNVNALLLGDSALYLCASSFGTAYEQYFGPGTRLTVT.

The V call is TRBV12-3 or TRBV12-4, the J call TRBJ1-4; D remains unclear. V lost 3 bases to trimming and J lost 8 bases, with 10 bases between them. This CDR3 is 13 amino acids long. The CDR3 loop reads CASSFWREEKLFF. In DNA, the CDR3 is TGTGCCAGCAGTTTTTGGCGGGAAGAAAAACTGTTTTTT.

The genes are TRBV5-6 and TRBJ2-5; maybe TRBD1 (5 bases). Deletions cut 3 bases from V and 7 bases from J, with 16 bases between. CDR3 length: 14 residues. Germline V CDR1 and CDR2: SGHDT, YYEEEE. As DNA, the CDR3 is TGTGCCAGCAGCTACAATACAGGTTCGGGGACCCAGTACTTC. Its protein is CASSYNTGSGTQYF.

The chain employs TRBV29-1 and TRBJ2-1; TRBD2 agrees at 8 bases. This CDR3 has 14 amino acids. Germline V lookup: CDR1 SQVTM, CDR2 ANQGSEA. V trimming: 6 bases; J trimming: 5 bases; junction bases outside the gene matches: 9. Here the CDR3 DNA reads TGCAGCGTGCGCACAGATAGCGGGAACAATGAGCAGTTCTTC. It codes for CSVRTDSGNNEQFF.

The chain joins TRBV27 to TRBJ2-2; D gene uncertain. Germline V gene lookup returns CDR1 MNHEY and CDR2 SMNVEV (reference sequence). This CDR3 spans 11 amino acids. The V gene lost 8 bases and the J gene lost 1 base, with 2 bases spanning the gap. As DNA, the CDR3 is TGTGCCAGCCAGAACACCGGGGAGCTGTTTTTT. It encodes CASQNTGELFF.

V is TRBV29-1 and J is TRBJ1-1, with a tentative D call TRBD1 (5 bases). Germline values: CDR1 SQVTM, CDR2 ANQGSEA. The ends were cut back, 6 bases at V and 1 base at J, with 18 bases in the middle. The CDR3 totals 15 residues. This CDR3 is CSVVSRARTNTEAFF. The CDR3 nucleotides read TGCAGCGTCGTCTCCAGGGCCCGAACGAACACTGAAGCTTTCTTT. Looking up the rest from reference TRBV29-1 and TRBJ1-1 gives the full variable domain: SAVISQKPSRDICQRGTSLTIQCQVDSQVTMMFWYRQQPGQSLTLIATANQGSEATYESGFVIDKFPISRPNLTFSTLTVSNMSPEDSSIYLCSVVSRARTNTEAFFGQGTRLTVV.

The rearrangement joins TRBV11-3 to TRBJ1-2, with D possibly matching TRBD1 (5 bases). CDR1 and CDR2 from the germline V gene are SGHNT and YENEEA. Trimming took 10 bases from V and 3 from J, leaving 18 bases between them. The CDR3 covers 14 residues. Here the CDR3 DNA reads TGTGCCATTTCCGGGGGGTCTCCCTACTATGGCTACACCTTC. It yields the protein CAISGGSPYYGYTF. Filled out from reference TRBV11-3 and TRBJ1-2, the complete variable domain reads EAGVVQSPRYKIIEKKQPVAFWCNPISGHNTLYWYLQNLGQGPELLIRYENEEAVDDSQLPKDRFSAERLKGVDSTLKIQPAELGDSAVYLCAISGGSPYYGYTFGSGTRLTVV.

The chain carries TRBV16 and TRBJ2-1, with 13 bases fitting TRBD2. The CDR3 extends over 18 amino acids. The J segment lost 4 bases and the V segment lost 6 bases, leaving 12 bases of the junction unmatched. The germline gives CDR1 KGHSY, CDR2 FQNENV. CDR3 region: CASRLRPGLAGKYNEQFF. The CDR3 nucleotides are TGTGCCAGCAGACTCCGTCCGGGACTAGCGGGGAAATACAATGAGCAGTTCTTC.

The chain couples TRBV2 to TRBJ1-4, with D unclear. The V end was cut by 2 bases, the J end by 8 bases, with 6 bases between. CDR3 length: 12 residues. The germline CDR1 and CDR2 sequences are SNHLY and FYNNEI. The CDR3 spells CASSEIREKLFF. CDR3 DNA: TGTGCCAGCAGTGAAATACGGGAAAAACTGTTTTTT. Combining the CDR3 with reference TRBV2 and TRBJ1-4 gives the whole variable domain EPEVTQTPSHQVTQMGQEVILRCVPISNHLYFYWYRQILGQKVEFLVSFYNNEISEKSEIFDDQFSVERPDGSNFTLKIRSTKLEDSAMYFCASSEIREKLFFGSGTQLSVL.

The genes are TRBV7-9 and TRBJ1-2; 8 nucleotides match TRBD1. Losses at the gene ends were 5 bases for V and 6 bases for J; bases not matched to a gene: 14. The CDR3 runs 16 residues. From germline, CDR1 is SEHNR and CDR2 FQNEAQ (reference sequence). CDR3 in DNA: TGTGCCAGCAGCCCCACGAAGGGTCGGACAGGGAATGGCTACACCTTC. It encodes CASSPTKGRTGNGYTF.

The rearrangement uses TRBV28 and TRBJ1-1, with 10 positions matching TRBD1. Trimming cost V 6 bases and J 4 bases; bases outside gene matches: 5. This CDR3 spans 14 amino acids. The germline CDR1 and CDR2 sequences are MDHEN and SYDVKM. In nucleotides, the CDR3 is TGTGCCAGCAGGTGGACAGGGGGTGGCACTGAAGCTTTCTTT. Translating gives CASRWTGGGTEAFF.

This clone was counted once. The rearrangement uses TRBV18 and TRBJ2-7, with 10 bases aligning to TRBD1. The CDR3 consists of 15 residues. Germline V CDR1 and CDR2: KGHSH, LQKENI. Trimming removed 2 bases from V and 2 bases from J; junction bases left unmatched: 3. The chain's CDR3 is CASSPGQGEAYEQYF. CDR3 nucleotide sequence: TGTGCCAGCTCACCAGGACAGGGGGAAGCCTACGAGCAGTACTTC. Together with reference TRBV18 and TRBJ2-7, the CDR3 gives the full variable domain: NAGVMQNPRHLVRRRGQEARLRCSPMKGHSHVYWYRQLPEEGLKFMVYLQKENIIDESGMPKERFSAEFPKEGPSILRIQQVVRGDSAAYFCASSPGQGEAYEQYFGPGTRLTVT.

The chain joins TRBV11-1 to TRBJ2-3; weak D call: TRBD2 (5 bases). The germline V gene encodes CDR1 SGHAT and CDR2 FQDESV (reference sequence). Deletions cut 7 bases from V and 2 bases from J, with 13 bases between. This CDR3 comprises 14 residues. The CDR3 region has the DNA TGTGCCAGCACCCCGAGGGCCTTCACAGATACGCAGTATTTT. Protein: CASTPRAFTDTQYF.

The chain joins TRBV5-1 to TRBJ1-2, with 7 bases lining up with TRBD1. In germline, CDR1 is SGHRS, CDR2 YFSETQ. The V and J ends lost 4 bases and 8 bases, in that order; junction bases with no gene match: 14. This CDR3 contains 15 residues. CDR3 coding DNA: TGCGCCAGCAGCCCCGGACAGGCGAGAGGTTGGGGCTACACCTTC. Translated: CASSPGQARGWGYTF.

This sequence joins TRBV19 and TRBJ2-3; TRBD1 aligns across 12 bases. J was trimmed by 3 bases and V by 3 bases; bases with no gene match: 7. The germline CDR1 and CDR2 sequences are LNHDA and SQIVND (reference sequence). This CDR3 contains 17 residues. Written as DNA, the CDR3 is TGTGCCAGTAGTATGGGAGCGGGACAGGGGGCGACAGATACGCAGTATTTT. This codes for CASSMGAGQGATDTQYF.

The rearrangement links TRBV5-1 to TRBJ1-1, with a possible D match to TRBD1 (5 bases). In germline, CDR1 is SGHRS, CDR2 YFSETQ. CDR3 length equals 15 residues. The germline V and J ends were trimmed by 2 bases and 1 base, with 12 bases remaining between them. The CDR3 nucleotides are TGCGCCAGCAGCTTAACAGGTTTAGGGAACACTGAAGCTTTCTTT. Its protein product is CASSLTGLGNTEAFF.